This T cell receptor (beta chain) appears in the sequencing data of a study of T cells in Graves' hyperthyroidism and ophthalmopathy. Study overall: Peripheral blood was secured at the point of initial diagnosis, before any treatment. Overall study findings and caveats: Most clonotypes expanded in the thyroid (above 0.001) were also present in blood. Model output signaled ophthalmopathy a median around 6.9 months ahead of onset.

In this sample, this clonotype turned up a few times. Its antigen remains unidentified. At one end, the junction sequence differs from germline, possibly due to a read error. This CDR3 comprises 15 residues. Looked up from germline, CDR1 is MGHRA and CDR2 is YSYEKL. The CDR3 regions of TCR beta were amplified from RNA transcripts. Primed by the HTBI set, a first-round RT-PCR was run on the TCR CDR3. TCRdb used MiXCR to reprocess the multiplex PCR reads, holding one entry per CDR3 protein. The table has about 700,000 distinct CDR3 sequences, 13% to 15% seen once. Sample: blood. The origin of this receptor is a woman aged 18-29 years with Graves' hyperthyroidism. The chain uses TRBV4-1 and TRBJ2-2, with 7 positions matching TRBD1. The CDR3: CAGSQGWDSTGELFF. CDR3 coding DNA: TGCGCCGGCAGCCAAGGCTGGGACAGCACCGGGGAGCTGTTTTTT.